This T cell receptor (beta chain) was captured by sequencing in a study of T-cell reconstitution after alpha-beta-depleted transplantation in children. During its preparation, the TCRbeta library received unique molecular identifiers. Each CDR3 protein gets one entry after TCRdb re-called the PCR reads with MiXCR. In the table there are about 640,000 distinct CDR3 sequences, over 15% of which are singletons. The length of the CDR3 is 21 residues. Germline assignment: CDR1 SGHAT and CDR2 FQDESV (reference sequence). The trim removed 3 bases at V and 0 bases at J, leaving 19 bases unmatched. This specimen consisted of PBMCs from the stem cell graft donor, obtained from the stem cell graft. V is TRBV11-1 and J is TRBJ1-3; 8 bases agree with TRBD1. This clonotype was obtained from a human donor who donated a stem cell graft to a child with acute myeloid leukemia. DNA for the CDR3: TGTGCCAGCAGCTTGGGTACAGGGGGTGATCGCACTCCCTACTCTGGAAACACCATATATTTT. Translating gives CASSLGTGGDRTPYSGNTIYF. The variable domain in full, completed from reference TRBV11-1 and TRBJ1-3, reads EAEVAQSPRYKITEKSQAVAFWCDPISGHATLYWYRQILGQGPELLVQFQDESVVDDSQLPKDRFSAERLKGVDSTLKIQPAELGDSAMYLCASSLGTGGDRTPYSGNTIYFGEGSWLTVV.